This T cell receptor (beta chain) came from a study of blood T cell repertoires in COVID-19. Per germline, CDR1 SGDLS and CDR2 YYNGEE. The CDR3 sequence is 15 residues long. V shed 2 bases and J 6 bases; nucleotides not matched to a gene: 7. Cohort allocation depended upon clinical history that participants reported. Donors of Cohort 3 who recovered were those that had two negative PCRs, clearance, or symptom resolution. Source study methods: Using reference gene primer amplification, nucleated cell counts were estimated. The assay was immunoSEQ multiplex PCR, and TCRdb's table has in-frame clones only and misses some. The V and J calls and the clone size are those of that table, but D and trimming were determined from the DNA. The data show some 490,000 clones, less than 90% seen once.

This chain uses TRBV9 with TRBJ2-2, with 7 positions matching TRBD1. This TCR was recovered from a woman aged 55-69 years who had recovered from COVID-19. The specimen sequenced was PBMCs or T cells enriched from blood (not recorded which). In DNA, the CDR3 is TGTGCCAGCAGCGTCGAGGGGGCGACGGCCGGGGAGCTGTTTTTT. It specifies CASSVEGATAGELFF.